The clone carrying this T cell receptor (beta chain) was seen just once. This sample stems from a study of cytomegalovirus exposure and HLA in healthy donors. This table comes from immunoSEQ multiplex PCR, and its TCRdb copy is limited to in-frame clones, with some not included. The data show about 130,000 clones, roughly 89% seen once. Germline CDR1 is SGHTA and CDR2 is FQGNSA. The ends lost 4 bases at V and 7 bases at J; junction bases unmatched: 6. This CDR3 has 13 residues. The donors were in the 120-subject validation cohort, distinct from the approximately 670-subject first cohort. Source material: PBMCs. V and J are TRBV7-2 and TRBJ1-2, with 7 bases identical to TRBD1. The source of this sequence is a woman aged 18-30 years in good health and CMV-seropositive. As DNA, the CDR3 is TGTGCCAGCAGCTCCAGACAGGGCGGTGGCTACACCTTC. It translates to CASSSRQGGGYTF.